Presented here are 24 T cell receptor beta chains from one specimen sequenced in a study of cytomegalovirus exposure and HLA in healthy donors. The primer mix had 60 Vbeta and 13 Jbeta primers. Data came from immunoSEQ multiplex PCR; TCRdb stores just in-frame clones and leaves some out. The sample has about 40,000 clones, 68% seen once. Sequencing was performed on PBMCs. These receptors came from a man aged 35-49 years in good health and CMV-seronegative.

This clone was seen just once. CDR3 sequence (DNA): TGTGCCAGCAGCTTGGGAGGACCCCTCCACTTT. This encodes CASSLGGPLHF. This sequence joins TRBV5-4 and TRBJ1-6; D is unclear. Germline CDR1 and CDR2: SGHNT and YYREEE (reference sequence). The V end lost 0 bases, the J end lost 12 bases, and 4 bases lay between the germline ends. The CDR3 contains 11 residues. The variable domain in full, completed from reference TRBV5-4 and TRBJ1-6, reads ETGVTQSPTHLIKTRGQQVTLRCSSQSGHNTVSWYQQALGQGPQFIFQYYREEENGRGNFPPRFSGLQFPNYSSELNVNALELDDSALYLCASSLGGPLHFGNGTRLTVT.

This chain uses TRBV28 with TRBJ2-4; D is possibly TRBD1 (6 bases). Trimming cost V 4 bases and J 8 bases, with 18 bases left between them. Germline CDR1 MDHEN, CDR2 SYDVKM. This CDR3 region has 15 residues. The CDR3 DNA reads TGTGCCAGCAGTTCCCGGGTCTCCAAGGGGGACATTCAGTACTTC. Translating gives CASSSRVSKGDIQYF.

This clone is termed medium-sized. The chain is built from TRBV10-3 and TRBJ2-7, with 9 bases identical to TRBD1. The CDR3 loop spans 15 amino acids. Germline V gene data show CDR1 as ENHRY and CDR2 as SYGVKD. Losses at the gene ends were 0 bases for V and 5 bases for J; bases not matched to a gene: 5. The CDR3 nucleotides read TGTGCCATCAGTGAGTCGGGGACAGGGCGCAACGAGCAGTACTTC. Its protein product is CAISESGTGRNEQYF.

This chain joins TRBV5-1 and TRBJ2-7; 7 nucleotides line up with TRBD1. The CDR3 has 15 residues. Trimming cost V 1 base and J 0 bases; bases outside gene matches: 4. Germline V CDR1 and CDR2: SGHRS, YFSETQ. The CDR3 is CASSLSGTVSYEQYF. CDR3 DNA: TGCGCCAGCAGCTTGTCCGGGACAGTCTCCTACGAGCAGTACTTC.

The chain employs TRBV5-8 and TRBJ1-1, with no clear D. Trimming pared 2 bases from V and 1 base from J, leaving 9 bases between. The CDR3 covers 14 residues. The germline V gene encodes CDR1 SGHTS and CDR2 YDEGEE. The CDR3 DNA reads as TGTGCCAGCAGCTTAAGCACGCGGAACACTGAAGCTTTCTTT. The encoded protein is CASSLSTRNTEAFF.

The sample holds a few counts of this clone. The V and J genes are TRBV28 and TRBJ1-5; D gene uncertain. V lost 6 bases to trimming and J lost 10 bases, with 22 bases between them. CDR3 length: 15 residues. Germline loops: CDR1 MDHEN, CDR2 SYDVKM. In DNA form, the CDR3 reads TGTGCCAGCAGCGACCCCACCATGCGAGGTTGCCCCCAGCATTTT. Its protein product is CASSDPTMRGCPQHF.

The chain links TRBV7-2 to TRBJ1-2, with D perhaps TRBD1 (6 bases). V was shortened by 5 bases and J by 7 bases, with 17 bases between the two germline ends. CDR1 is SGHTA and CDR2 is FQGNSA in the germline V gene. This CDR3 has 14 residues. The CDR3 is CASSPRDTPTGYTF. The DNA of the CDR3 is TGTGCCAGCAGCCCCCGGGACACCCCGACTGGCTACACCTTC.

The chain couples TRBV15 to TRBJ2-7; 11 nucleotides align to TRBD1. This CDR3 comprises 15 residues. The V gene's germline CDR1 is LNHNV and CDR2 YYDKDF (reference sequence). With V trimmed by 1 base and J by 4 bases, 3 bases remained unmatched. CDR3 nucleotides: TGTGCCACCAGCAGAGCCGGGACAGGGGGTTACGAGCAGTACTTC. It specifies CATSRAGTGGYEQYF.

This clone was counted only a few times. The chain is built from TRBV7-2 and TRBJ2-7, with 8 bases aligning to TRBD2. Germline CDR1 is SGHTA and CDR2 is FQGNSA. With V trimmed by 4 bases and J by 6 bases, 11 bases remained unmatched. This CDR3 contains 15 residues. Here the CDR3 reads CASSSSGSGGGEQYF. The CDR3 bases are TGTGCCAGCAGCTCTAGCGGGTCGGGCGGCGGCGAGCAGTACTTC.

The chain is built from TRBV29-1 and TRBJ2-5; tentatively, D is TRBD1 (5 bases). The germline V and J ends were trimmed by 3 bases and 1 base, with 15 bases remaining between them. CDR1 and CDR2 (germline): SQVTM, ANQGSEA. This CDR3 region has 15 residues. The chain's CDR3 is CSVDPVDSPQETQYF. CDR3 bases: TGCAGCGTTGATCCCGTAGACAGCCCCCAAGAGACCCAGTACTTC.

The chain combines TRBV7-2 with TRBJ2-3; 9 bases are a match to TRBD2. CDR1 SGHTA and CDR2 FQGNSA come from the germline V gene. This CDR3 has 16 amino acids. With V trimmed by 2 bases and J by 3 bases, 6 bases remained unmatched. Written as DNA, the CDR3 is TGTGCCAGCAGCTTATATGGCGGGGGGGCGACAGATACGCAGTATTTT. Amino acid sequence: CASSLYGGGATDTQYF.

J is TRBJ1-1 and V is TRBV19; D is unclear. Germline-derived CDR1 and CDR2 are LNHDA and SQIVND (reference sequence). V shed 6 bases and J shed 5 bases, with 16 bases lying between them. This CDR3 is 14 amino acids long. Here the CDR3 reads CASRSGVDGTEAFF. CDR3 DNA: TGTGCCAGTAGGTCCGGAGTAGATGGGACTGAAGCTTTCTTT. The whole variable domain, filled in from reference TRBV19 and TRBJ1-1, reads DGGITQSPKYLFRKEGQNVTLSCEQNLNHDAMYWYRQDPGQGLRLIYYSQIVNDFQKGDIAEGYSVSREKKESFPLTVTSAQKNPTAFYLCASRSGVDGTEAFFGQGTRLTVV.

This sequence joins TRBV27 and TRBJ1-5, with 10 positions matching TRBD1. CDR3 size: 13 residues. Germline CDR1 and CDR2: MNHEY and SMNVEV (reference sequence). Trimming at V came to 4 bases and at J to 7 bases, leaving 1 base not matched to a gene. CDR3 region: CASSWDRGQPQHF. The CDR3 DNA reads TGTGCCAGCAGTTGGGACAGGGGACAGCCCCAGCATTTT.

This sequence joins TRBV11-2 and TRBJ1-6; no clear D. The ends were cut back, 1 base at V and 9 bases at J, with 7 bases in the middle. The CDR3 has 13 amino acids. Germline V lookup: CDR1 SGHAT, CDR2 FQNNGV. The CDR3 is CASSLGRASPLHF. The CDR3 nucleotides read TGTGCCAGCAGCTTAGGGAGGGCTTCACCCCTCCACTTT.

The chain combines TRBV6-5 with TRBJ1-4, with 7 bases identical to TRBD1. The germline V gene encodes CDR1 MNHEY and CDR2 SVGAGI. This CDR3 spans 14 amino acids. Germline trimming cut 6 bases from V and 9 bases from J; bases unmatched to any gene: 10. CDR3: CASRLDTGDQKLFF. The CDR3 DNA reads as TGTGCCAGCAGACTCGACACAGGGGATCAAAAACTGTTTTTT.

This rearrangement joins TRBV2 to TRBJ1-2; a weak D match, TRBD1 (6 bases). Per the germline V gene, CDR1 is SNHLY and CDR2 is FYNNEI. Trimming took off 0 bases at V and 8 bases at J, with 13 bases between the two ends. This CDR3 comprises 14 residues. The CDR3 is CASSEAKRDRGYTF. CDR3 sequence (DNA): TGTGCCAGCAGTGAAGCAAAAAGAGACAGGGGCTACACCTTC.

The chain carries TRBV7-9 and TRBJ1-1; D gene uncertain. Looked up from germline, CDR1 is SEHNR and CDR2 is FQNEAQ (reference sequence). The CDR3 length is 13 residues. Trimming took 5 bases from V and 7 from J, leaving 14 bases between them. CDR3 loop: CASSPSPTSEAFF. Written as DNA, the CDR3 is TGTGCCAGCAGCCCATCCCCGACAAGTGAAGCTTTCTTT.

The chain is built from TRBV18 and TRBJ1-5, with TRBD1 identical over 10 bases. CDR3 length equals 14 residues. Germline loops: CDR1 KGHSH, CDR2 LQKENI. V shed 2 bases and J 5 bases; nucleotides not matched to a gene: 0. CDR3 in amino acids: CASSPGTGDQPQHF. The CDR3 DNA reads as TGTGCCAGCTCACCAGGGACAGGGGATCAGCCCCAGCATTTT.

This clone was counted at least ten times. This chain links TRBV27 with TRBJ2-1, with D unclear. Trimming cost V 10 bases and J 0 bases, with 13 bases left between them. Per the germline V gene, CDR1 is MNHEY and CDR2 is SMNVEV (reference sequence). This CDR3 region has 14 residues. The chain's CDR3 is CATRLLSSYNEQFF. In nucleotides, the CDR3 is TGTGCCACCCGCCTCCTTAGCTCCTACAATGAGCAGTTCTTC.

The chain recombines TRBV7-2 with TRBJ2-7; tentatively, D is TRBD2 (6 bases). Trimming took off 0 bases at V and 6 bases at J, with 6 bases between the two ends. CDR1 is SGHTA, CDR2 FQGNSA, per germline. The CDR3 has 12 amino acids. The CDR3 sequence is CASSLAGGEQYF. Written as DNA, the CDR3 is TGTGCCAGCAGCTTAGCGGGGGGCGAGCAGTACTTC.

CDR3 sequence (DNA): TGTGCTAGTGGTTTGGTGACAGCTACCTACGAGCAGTACTTC. Translated: CASGLVTATYEQYF. J is TRBJ2-7 and V is TRBV12-5; D perhaps matches TRBD1 (5 bases). Germline CDR1 and CDR2: LGHNT and FRNRAP. The CDR3 is 14 amino acids. Between the trimmed V and J ends, which lost 0 bases and 2 bases, there was a span of 8 bases. Looking up the rest from reference TRBV12-5 and TRBJ2-7 gives the full variable domain: DARVTQTPRHKVTEMGQEVTMRCQPILGHNTVFWYRQTMMQGLELLAYFRNRAPLDDSGMPKDRFSAEMPDATLATLKIQPSEPRDSAVYFCASGLVTATYEQYFGPGTRLTVT.

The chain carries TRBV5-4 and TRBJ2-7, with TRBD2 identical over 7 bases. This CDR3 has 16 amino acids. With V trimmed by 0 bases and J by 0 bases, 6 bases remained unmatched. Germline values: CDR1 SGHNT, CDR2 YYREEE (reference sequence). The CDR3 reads CASSLAGGSSSYEQYF. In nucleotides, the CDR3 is TGTGCCAGCAGCTTGGCCGGCGGGAGTAGCTCCTACGAGCAGTACTTC.

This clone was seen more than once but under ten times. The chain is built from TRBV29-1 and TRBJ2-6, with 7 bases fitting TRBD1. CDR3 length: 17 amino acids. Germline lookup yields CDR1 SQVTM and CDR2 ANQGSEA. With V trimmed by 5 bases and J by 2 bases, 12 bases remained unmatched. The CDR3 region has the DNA TGCAGCGTTTACCAATCAACAGGGGCCACTGGGGCCAACGTCCTGACTTTC. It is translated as CSVYQSTGATGANVLTF.

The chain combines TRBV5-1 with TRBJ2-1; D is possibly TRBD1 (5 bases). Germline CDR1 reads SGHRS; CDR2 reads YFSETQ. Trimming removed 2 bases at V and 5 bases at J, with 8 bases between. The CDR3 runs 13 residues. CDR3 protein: CASSFGRDNEQFF. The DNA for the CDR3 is TGCGCCAGCAGCTTCGGCAGGGACAATGAGCAGTTCTTC.